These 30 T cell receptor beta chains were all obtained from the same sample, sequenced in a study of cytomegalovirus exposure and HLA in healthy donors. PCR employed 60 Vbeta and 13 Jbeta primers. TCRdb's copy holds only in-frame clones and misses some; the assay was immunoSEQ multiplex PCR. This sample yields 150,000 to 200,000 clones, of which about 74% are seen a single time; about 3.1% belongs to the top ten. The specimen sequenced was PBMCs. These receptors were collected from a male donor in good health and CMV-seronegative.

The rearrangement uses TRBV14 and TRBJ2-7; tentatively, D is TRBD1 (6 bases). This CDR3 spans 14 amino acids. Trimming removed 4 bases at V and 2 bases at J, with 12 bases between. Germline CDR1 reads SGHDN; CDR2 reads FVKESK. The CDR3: CASSPMTGPYEQYF. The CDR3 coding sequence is TGTGCCAGCAGCCCTATGACAGGACCCTACGAGCAGTACTTC.

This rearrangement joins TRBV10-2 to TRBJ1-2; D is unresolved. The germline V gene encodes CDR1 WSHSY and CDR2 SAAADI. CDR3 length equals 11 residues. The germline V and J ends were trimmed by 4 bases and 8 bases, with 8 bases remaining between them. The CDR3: CASSVGVGYTF. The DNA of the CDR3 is TGCGCCAGCAGTGTGGGAGTCGGCTACACCTTC.

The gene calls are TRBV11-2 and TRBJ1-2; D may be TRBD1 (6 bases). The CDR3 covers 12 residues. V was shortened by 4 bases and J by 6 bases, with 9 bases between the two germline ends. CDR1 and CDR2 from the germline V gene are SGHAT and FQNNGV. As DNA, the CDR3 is TGTGCCAGCAGCTCCTACAGGGATGGCTACACCTTC. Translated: CASSSYRDGYTF.

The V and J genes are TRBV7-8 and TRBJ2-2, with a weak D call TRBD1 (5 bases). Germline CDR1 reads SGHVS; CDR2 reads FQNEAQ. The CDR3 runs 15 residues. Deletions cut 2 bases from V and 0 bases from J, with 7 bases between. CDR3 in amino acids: CASSLRTTNTGELFF. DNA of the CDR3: TGTGCCAGCAGCTTAAGGACAACGAACACCGGGGAGCTGTTTTTT.

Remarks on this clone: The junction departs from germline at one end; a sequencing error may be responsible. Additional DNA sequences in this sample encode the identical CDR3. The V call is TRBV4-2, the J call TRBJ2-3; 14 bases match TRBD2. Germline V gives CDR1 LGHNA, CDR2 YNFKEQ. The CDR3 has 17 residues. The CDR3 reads CASSFGLAGGKIDTQYF. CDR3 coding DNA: TGTGCTAGCAGCTTCGGACTAGCGGGGGGTAAGATAGATACGCAGTATTTT.

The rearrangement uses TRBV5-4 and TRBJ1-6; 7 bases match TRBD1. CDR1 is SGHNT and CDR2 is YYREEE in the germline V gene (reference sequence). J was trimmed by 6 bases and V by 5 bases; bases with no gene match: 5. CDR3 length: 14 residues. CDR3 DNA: TGTGCCAGCAGAGCCGGGACAGCTAATTCACCCCTCCACTTT. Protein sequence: CASRAGTANSPLHF. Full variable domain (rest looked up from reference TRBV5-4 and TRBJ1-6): ETGVTQSPTHLIKTRGQQVTLRCSSQSGHNTVSWYQQALGQGPQFIFQYYREEENGRGNFPPRFSGLQFPNYSSELNVNALELDDSALYLCASRAGTANSPLHFGNGTRLTVT.

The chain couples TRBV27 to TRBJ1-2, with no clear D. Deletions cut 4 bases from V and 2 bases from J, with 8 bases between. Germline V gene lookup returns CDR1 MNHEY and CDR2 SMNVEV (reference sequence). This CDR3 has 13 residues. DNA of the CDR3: TGTGCCAGCAGTTCGGGGTTAAACTATGGCTACACCTTC. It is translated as CASSSGLNYGYTF.

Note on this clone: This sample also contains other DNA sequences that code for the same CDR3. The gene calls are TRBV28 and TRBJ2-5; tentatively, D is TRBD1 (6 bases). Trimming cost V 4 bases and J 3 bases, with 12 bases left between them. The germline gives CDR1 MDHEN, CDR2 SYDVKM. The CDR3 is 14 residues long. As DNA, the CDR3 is TGTGCCAGCAGTTCCGGACAGTTAAAAGAGACCCAGTACTTC. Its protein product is CASSSGQLKETQYF. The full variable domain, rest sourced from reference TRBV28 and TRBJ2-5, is DVKVTQSSRYLVKRTGEKVFLECVQDMDHENMFWYRQDPGLGLRLIYFSYDVKMKEKGDIPEGYSVSREKKERFSLILESASTNQTSMYLCASSSGQLKETQYFGPGTRLLVL.

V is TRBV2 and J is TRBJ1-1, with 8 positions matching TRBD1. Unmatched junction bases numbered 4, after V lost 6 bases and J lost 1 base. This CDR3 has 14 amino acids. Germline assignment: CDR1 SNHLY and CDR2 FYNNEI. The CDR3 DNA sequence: TGTGCCAGCAGGGGGGACAGGTGGAACACTGAAGCTTTCTTT. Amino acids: CASRGDRWNTEAFF. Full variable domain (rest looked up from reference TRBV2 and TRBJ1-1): EPEVTQTPSHQVTQMGQEVILRCVPISNHLYFYWYRQILGQKVEFLVSFYNNEISEKSEIFDDQFSVERPDGSNFTLKIRSTKLEDSAMYFCASRGDRWNTEAFFGQGTRLTVV.

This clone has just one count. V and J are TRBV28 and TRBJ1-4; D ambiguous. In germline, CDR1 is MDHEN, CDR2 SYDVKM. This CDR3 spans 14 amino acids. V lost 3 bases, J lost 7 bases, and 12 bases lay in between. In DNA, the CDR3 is TGTGCCAGCAGTTTTTCCGTTACATTTGAAAAACTGTTTTTT. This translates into CASSFSVTFEKLFF.

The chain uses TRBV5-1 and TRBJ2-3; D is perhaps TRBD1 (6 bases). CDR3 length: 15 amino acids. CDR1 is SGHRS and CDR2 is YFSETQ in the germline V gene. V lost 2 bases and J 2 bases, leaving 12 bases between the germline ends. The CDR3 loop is CASSLQDRITDTQYF. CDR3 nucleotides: TGCGCCAGCAGCTTACAAGACAGGATCACAGATACGCAGTATTTT.

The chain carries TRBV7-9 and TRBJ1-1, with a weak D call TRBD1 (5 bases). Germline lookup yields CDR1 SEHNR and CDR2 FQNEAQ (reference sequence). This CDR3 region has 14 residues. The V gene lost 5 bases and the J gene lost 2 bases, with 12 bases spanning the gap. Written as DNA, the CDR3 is TGTGCCAGCAGCCCGACAGCCCTCAACACTGAAGCTTTCTTT. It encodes CASSPTALNTEAFF.

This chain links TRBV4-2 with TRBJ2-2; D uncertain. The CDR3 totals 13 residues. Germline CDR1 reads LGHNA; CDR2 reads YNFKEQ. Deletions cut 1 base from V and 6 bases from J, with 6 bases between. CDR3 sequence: CASSQGSAGELFF. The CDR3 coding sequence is TGTGCCAGCAGCCAAGGCAGCGCCGGGGAGCTGTTTTTT.

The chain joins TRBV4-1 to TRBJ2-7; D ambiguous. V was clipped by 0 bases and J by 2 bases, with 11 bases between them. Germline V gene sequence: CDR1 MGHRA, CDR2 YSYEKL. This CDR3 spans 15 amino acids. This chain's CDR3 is CASSQEPGQAYEQYF. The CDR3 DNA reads TGCGCCAGCAGCCAAGAACCTGGCCAAGCCTACGAGCAGTACTTC.

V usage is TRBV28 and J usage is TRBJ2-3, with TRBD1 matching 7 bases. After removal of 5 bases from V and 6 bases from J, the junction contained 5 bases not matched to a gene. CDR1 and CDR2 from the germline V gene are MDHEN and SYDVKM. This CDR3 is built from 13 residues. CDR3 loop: CASSEGAEDTQYF. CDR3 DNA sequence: TGTGCCAGCAGTGAGGGGGCTGAGGATACGCAGTATTTT.

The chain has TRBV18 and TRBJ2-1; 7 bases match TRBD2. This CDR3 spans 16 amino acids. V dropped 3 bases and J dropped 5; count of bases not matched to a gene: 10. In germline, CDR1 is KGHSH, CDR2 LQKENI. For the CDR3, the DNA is TGTGCCAGCTCACCTCCCACTAGCGTAAAAAACAATGAGCAGTTCTTC. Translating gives CASSPPTSVKNNEQFF.

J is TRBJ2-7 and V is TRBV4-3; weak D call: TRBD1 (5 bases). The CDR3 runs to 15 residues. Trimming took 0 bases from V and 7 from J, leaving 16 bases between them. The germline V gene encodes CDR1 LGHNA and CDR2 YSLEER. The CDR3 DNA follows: TGCGCCAGCAGCCAAGACAGGGAAGAATTACGAGAGCAGTACTTC. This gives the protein CASSQDREELREQYF.

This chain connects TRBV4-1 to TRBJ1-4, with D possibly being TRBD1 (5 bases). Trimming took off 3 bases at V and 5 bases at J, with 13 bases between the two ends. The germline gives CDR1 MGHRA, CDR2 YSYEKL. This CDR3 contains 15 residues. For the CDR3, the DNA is TGCGCCAGCAGCCACCCTTCGGACAAGAATGAAAAACTGTTTTTT. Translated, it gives CASSHPSDKNEKLFF.

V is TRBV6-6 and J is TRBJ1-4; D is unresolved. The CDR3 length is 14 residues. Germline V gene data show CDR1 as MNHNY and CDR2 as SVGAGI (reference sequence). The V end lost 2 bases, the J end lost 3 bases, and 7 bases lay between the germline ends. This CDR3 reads CASSYNRANEKLFF. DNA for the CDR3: TGTGCCAGCAGTTACAACCGAGCTAATGAAAAACTGTTTTTT.

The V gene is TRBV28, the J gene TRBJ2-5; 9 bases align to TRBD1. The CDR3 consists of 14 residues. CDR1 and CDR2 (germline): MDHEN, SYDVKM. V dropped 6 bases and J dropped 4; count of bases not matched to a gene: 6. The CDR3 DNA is TGTGCCAGCAGCGACAGGGGGAATGGAGAGACCCAGTACTTC. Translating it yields CASSDRGNGETQYF.

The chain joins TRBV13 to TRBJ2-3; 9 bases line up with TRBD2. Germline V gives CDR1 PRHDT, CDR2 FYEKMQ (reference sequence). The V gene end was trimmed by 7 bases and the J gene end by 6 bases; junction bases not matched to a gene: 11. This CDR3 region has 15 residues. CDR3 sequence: CASIETSGVEDTQYF. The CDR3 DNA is TGTGCCAGCATCGAGACTAGCGGTGTCGAGGATACGCAGTATTTT.

The CDR3 loop is CAWTLTGLASYHYEQYF. CDR3 bases: TGTGCCTGGACCCTTACGGGACTAGCGAGTTATCATTACGAGCAGTACTTC. The chain couples TRBV30 to TRBJ2-7; 10 bases align to TRBD2. This CDR3 contains 17 residues. Germline lookup yields CDR1 GTSNPN and CDR2 SVGIG (reference sequence). The V and J ends lost 4 bases and 4 bases, in that order; junction bases with no gene match: 16.

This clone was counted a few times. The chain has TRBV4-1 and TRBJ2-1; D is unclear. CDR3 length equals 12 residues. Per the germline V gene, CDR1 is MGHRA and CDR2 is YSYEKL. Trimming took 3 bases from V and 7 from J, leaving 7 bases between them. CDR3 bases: TGCGCCAGCAGCCATCCTTATAATGAGCAGTTCTTC. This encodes CASSHPYNEQFF.

The CDR3 region has the DNA TGTGCCTGGAGTACGGGGAGCACTGAAGCTTTCTTT. Translated, it gives CAWSTGSTEAFF. The chain employs TRBV30 and TRBJ1-1; D not resolved. The length of the CDR3 is 12 residues. Trimming removed 2 bases at V and 4 bases at J, with 8 bases between. Germline CDR1 and CDR2: GTSNPN and SVGIG (reference sequence).

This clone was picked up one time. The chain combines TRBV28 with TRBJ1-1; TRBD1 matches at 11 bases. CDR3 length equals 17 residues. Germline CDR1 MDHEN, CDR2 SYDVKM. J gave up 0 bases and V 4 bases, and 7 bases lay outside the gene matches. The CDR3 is CASSSPGTGGLNTEAFF. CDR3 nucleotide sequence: TGTGCCAGCAGTTCCCCCGGGACAGGGGGTCTGAACACTGAAGCTTTCTTT.

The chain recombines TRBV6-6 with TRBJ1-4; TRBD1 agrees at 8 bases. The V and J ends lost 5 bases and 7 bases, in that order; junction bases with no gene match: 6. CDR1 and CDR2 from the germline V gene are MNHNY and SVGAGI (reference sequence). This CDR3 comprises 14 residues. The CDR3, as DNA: TGTGCCAGCAGTCTGACAGGGGAGGGTGAAAAACTGTTTTTT. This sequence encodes CASSLTGEGEKLFF.

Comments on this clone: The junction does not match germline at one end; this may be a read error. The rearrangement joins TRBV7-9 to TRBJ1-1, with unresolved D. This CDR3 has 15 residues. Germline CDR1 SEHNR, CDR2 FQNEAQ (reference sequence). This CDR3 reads CSSSLGLWAGTEAFF. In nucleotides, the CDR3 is TGTTCCAGCAGCTTAGGATTATGGGCCGGCACTGAAGCTTTCTTT.

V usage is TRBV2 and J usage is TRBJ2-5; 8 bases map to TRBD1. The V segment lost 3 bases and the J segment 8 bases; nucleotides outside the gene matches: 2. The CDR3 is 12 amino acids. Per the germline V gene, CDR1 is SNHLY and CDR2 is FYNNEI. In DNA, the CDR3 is TGTGCCAGCAGTGACAGGGGGCCAACCCAGTACTTC. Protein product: CASSDRGPTQYF. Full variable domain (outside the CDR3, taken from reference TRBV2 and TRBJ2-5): EPEVTQTPSHQVTQMGQEVILRCVPISNHLYFYWYRQILGQKVEFLVSFYNNEISEKSEIFDDQFSVERPDGSNFTLKIRSTKLEDSAMYFCASSDRGPTQYFGPGTRLLVL.

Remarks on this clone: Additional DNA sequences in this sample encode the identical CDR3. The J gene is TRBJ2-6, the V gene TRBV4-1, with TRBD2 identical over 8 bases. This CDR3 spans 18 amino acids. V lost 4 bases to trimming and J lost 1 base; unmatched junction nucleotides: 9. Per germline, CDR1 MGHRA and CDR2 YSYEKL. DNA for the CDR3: TGCGCCAGCAGCCCACCGGGAGGGGATGGTTCTGGGGCCAACGTCCTGACTTTC. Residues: CASSPPGGDGSGANVLTF.

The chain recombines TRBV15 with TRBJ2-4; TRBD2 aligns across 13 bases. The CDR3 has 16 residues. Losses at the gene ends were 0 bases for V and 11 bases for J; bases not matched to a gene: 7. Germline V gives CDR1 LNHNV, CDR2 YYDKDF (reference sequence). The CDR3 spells CATSREGGLAGSFQYF. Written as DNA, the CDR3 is TGTGCCACCAGCAGAGAAGGGGGACTAGCGGGGTCCTTTCAGTACTTC.